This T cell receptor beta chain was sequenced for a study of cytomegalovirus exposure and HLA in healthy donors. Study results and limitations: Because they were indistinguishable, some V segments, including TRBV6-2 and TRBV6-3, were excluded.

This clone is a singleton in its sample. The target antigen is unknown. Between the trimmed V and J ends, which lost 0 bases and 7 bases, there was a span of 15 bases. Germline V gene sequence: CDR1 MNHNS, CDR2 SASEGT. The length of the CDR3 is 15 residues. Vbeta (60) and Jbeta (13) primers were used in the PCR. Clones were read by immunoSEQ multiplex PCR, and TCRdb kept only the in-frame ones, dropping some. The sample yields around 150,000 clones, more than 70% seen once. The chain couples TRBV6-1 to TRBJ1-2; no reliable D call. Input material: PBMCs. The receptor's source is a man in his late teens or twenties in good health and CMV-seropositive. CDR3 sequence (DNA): TGTGCCAGCAGTGAAGCGCTCGGGGTCTATGTTGGCTACACCTTC. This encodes CASSEALGVYVGYTF.